The 10 T cell receptor beta chains given below trace back to one sample, sequenced in a study of Graves' ophthalmopathy and Graves' hyperthyroidism. RNA transcripts yielded amplified TCR beta CDR3 regions. Following a first-round RT-PCR that used HTBI primers, a second-round multiplex PCR was carried out. Via MiXCR, TCRdb re-called the multiplex PCR reads, giving one row per CDR3 protein. The profile shows some 150,000 distinct CDR3 sequences, around two fifths of them singletons. Material: peripheral blood. These TCRs come from a man aged 25 to 40 with Graves' ophthalmopathy.

This clonotype was observed at least ten times. The chain has TRBV7-9 and TRBJ1-2; TRBD1 matches at 7 bases. The CDR3 loop spans 14 amino acids. Unmatched junction bases numbered 5, after V lost 5 bases and J lost 2 bases. Germline V lookup: CDR1 SEHNR, CDR2 FQNEAQ (reference sequence). The CDR3 protein is CASSPGQTNYGYTF. The CDR3 DNA follows: TGTGCCAGCAGCCCGGGACAGACGAACTATGGCTACACCTTC.

This chain joins TRBV12-3 or TRBV12-4 and TRBJ2-5; D gene uncertain. The V and J ends lost 2 bases and 1 base respectively, with 11 bases between them. CDR3 size: 15 residues. Here the CDR3 DNA reads TGTGCCAGCAGTTTAATTTTGGGATTCCAAGAGACCCAGTACTTC. Its protein product is CASSLILGFQETQYF.

The chain couples TRBV11-2 to TRBJ1-1; 7 bases fit TRBD1. After removal of 6 bases from V and 5 bases from J, the junction contained 9 bases not matched to a gene. The germline CDR1 and CDR2 sequences are SGHAT and FQNNGV. This CDR3 has 14 amino acids. CDR3 sequence: CASRSPGGGTEAFF. In DNA, the CDR3 is TGTGCCAGCAGAAGTCCAGGGGGGGGAACTGAAGCTTTCTTT.

This clonotype was counted at least ten times. V usage is TRBV6-2 or TRBV6-3 and J usage is TRBJ2-6; D ambiguous. CDR1 MNHEY and CDR2 SVGEGT come from the germline V gene. The CDR3 runs 13 residues. Trimming removed 7 bases at V and 0 bases at J, with 4 bases between. The CDR3 coding sequence is TGTGCCAGCAAAGGCTCTGGGGCCAACGTCCTGACTTTC. Translated: CASKGSGANVLTF.

The table lists this clonotype with many counts. This sequence joins TRBV6-2 or TRBV6-3 and TRBJ2-7, with TRBD2 matching over 10 bases. Germline V lookup: CDR1 MNHEY, CDR2 SVGEGT. This CDR3 region has 14 residues. V gave up 5 bases and J gave up 2 bases; unmatched junction bases: 3. The CDR3 coding sequence is TGTGCCAGCAGTCGGACTAGCGGTCCCTACGAGCAGTACTTC. It codes for CASSRTSGPYEQYF.

This clonotype was recorded many times. This chain uses TRBV30 with TRBJ2-5, with 9 bases that match TRBD1. V was clipped by 5 bases and J by 1 base; unmatched bases: 8. The CDR3 extends over 15 amino acids. The germline V gene has CDR1 GTSNPN and CDR2 SVGIG (reference sequence). CDR3: CAWGRGQGPQETQYF. CDR3 coding DNA: TGTGCCTGGGGGAGGGGACAGGGACCCCAAGAGACCCAGTACTTC. Drawing the rest from reference TRBV30 and TRBJ2-5, the complete variable domain is SQTIHQWPATLVQPVGSPLSLECTVEGTSNPNLYWYRQAAGRGLQLLFYSVGIGQISSEVPQNLSASRPQDRQFILSSKKLLLSDSGFYLCAWGRGQGPQETQYFGPGTRLLVL.

V and J are TRBV28 and TRBJ2-7; 7 bases line up with TRBD2. J was trimmed by 0 bases and V by 2 bases; bases with no gene match: 4. The length of the CDR3 is 15 residues. The V gene's germline CDR1 is MDHEN and CDR2 SYDVKM. The CDR3 coding sequence is TGTGCCAGCAGTTTAGGAGCGGGGCGCTCCTACGAGCAGTACTTC. Its translation is CASSLGAGRSYEQYF.

CDR3 region: CAISEIAQDYSMNTEAFF. DNA of the CDR3: TGTGCCATCAGTGAGATCGCGCAGGATTACTCGATGAACACTGAAGCTTTCTTT. This chain connects TRBV10-3 to TRBJ1-1; D not certain. The germline V gene encodes CDR1 ENHRY and CDR2 SYGVKD. The CDR3 is 18 amino acids. Trimming stripped 2 bases from V and 0 bases from J, with 19 bases between.

This clonotype was seen many times. This sequence joins TRBV6-2 or TRBV6-3 and TRBJ2-2; 8 bases fit TRBD1. There are 14 residues in the CDR3. CDR1 and CDR2 from the germline V gene are MNHEY and SVGEGT. The V and J ends lost 5 bases and 7 bases, in that order; junction bases with no gene match: 6. CDR3 amino acids: CASSEDREGGELFF. DNA of the CDR3: TGTGCCAGCAGTGAGGACAGGGAAGGCGGGGAGCTGTTTTTT.

In its sample, this clonotype was seen many times. J is TRBJ2-2 and V is TRBV6-5; D may be TRBD1 (5 bases). From germline, CDR1 is MNHEY and CDR2 SVGAGI. CDR3 size: 15 residues. The germline V and J ends were trimmed by 4 bases and 1 base, with 10 bases remaining between them. CDR3 DNA sequence: TGTGCCAGCAGTTTGGCAGACAGGAACACCGGGGAGCTGTTTTTT. As protein: CASSLADRNTGELFF.